The clone carrying this TCR beta chain was counted between two and nine times. The data stem from a study of T-cell reconstitution after alpha-beta-depleted transplantation in children. For TCRbeta, the library was prepared with unique molecular identifiers. TCRdb analysed the PCR reads with MiXCR anew, one entry per CDR3 protein. The table includes around 380,000 distinct CDR3 sequences, approximately 10% detected once. This CDR3 has 15 amino acids. The V gene end was trimmed by 5 bases and the J gene end by 6 bases; junction bases not matched to a gene: 10. Germline assignment: CDR1 MNHNS and CDR2 SASEGT.

The receptor comes from a human donor who donated a stem cell graft to a child with acute myeloid leukemia. The chain has TRBV6-1 and TRBJ2-7, with 10 bases aligning to TRBD1. The sample here was PBMCs from the stem cell graft donor, taken from the stem cell graft. The CDR3 sequence is CASSPTTTGGPEQYF. As DNA, the CDR3 is TGTGCCAGCAGTCCAACCACGACAGGGGGCCCCGAGCAGTACTTC.